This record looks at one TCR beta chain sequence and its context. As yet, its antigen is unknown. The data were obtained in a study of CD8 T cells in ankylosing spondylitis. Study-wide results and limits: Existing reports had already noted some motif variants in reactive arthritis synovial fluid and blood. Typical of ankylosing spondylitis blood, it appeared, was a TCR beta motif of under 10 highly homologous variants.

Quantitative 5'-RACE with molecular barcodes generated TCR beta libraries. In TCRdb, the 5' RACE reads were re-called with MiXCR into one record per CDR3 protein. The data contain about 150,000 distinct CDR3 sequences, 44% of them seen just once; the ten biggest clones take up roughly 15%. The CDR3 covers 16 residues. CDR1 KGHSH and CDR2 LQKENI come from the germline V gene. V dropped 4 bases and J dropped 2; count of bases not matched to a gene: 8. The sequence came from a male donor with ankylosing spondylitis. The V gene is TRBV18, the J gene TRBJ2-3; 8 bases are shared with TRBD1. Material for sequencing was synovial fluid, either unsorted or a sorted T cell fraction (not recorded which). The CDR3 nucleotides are TGTGCCAGCTCACGAAGGGACAGGACTTACACAGATACGCAGTATTTT. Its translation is CASSRRDRTYTDTQYF.